One sample yielded the 7 T cell receptor beta chains listed below, sequenced in a study of blood T cell repertoires in COVID-19 (dated by TCRdb to about 2020). The library was produced with the immunoSEQ multiplex PCR assay. This immuneACCESS table, as held by TCRdb, lists in-frame sequences with V and J called but not all clones. Of the missing ones, under half trace to an unresolved V gene in checked studies; the others have no known cause. The sample table contains tens of thousands of clones; only one count was recorded for 90% to 95% of them. Around 35% of the sample comes from the top ten. Sequencing was performed on peripheral blood. These receptors were collected from a man in his 60s with active or convalescent COVID-19.

This chain connects TRBV19 to TRBJ1-5; 11 bases are a match to TRBD1. This CDR3 has 13 residues. Germline V gene data show CDR1 as LNHDA and CDR2 as SQIVND (reference sequence). V lost 7 bases and J lost 6; bases outside the gene matches: 2. The CDR3 DNA sequence: TGTGCCAGTAAGGGGACAGGGGGTCAGCCCCAGCATTTT. Translating gives CASKGTGGQPQHF.

The chain carries TRBV10-2 and TRBJ2-1, with 7 bases matching TRBD2. Looked up from germline, CDR1 is WSHSY and CDR2 is SAAADI. The CDR3 has 15 residues. V was clipped by 8 bases and J by 1 base; unmatched bases: 8. The CDR3 protein is CASSISGLSYNEQFF. The CDR3 nucleotides read TGCGCCAGCTCAATTAGCGGGCTATCCTACAATGAGCAGTTCTTC.

J is TRBJ1-1 and V is TRBV7-9, with D unresolved. Germline V gene data show CDR1 as SEHNR and CDR2 as FQNEAQ (reference sequence). This CDR3 region has 13 residues. V shed 0 bases and J shed 1 base, with 3 bases lying between them. CDR3 nucleotide sequence: TGTGCCAGCAGCTTAGCCCAGAACACTGAAGCTTTCTTT. Residues: CASSLAQNTEAFF.

This clone has just one count. The chain recombines TRBV28 with TRBJ1-1, with D unclear. Trimming pared 6 bases from V and 2 bases from J, leaving 7 bases between. The CDR3 spans 12 residues. The germline gives CDR1 MDHEN, CDR2 SYDVKM. Written as DNA, the CDR3 is TGTGCCAGCAGGCTGACTAACACTGAAGCTTTCTTT. It yields the protein CASRLTNTEAFF.

The chain couples TRBV7-2 to TRBJ1-1; the D gene is possibly TRBD1 (6 bases). Deletions cut 4 bases from V and 4 bases from J, with 16 bases between. Germline V gives CDR1 SGHTA, CDR2 FQGNSA. The CDR3 has 15 residues. The CDR3 DNA sequence: TGTGCCAGCAGCTACCCGGGGGGGCTGAGCACTGAAGCTTTCTTT. Protein sequence: CASSYPGGLSTEAFF.

The chain joins TRBV12-3 or TRBV12-4 to TRBJ2-1, with unresolved D. This CDR3 has 12 residues. Trimming took off 3 bases at V and 7 bases at J, with 7 bases between the two ends. This chain's CDR3 is CASSFSRNEQFF. CDR3 nucleotides: TGTGCCAGCAGTTTTTCGAGAAATGAGCAGTTCTTC.

The chain employs TRBV6-2 or TRBV6-3 and TRBJ2-7; TRBD1 matches 7 bases. CDR1 and CDR2 from the germline V gene are MNHEY and SVGEGT. The J segment lost 4 bases and the V segment lost 6 bases, leaving 12 bases of the junction unmatched. This CDR3 has 15 residues. The CDR3 DNA reads TGTGCCAGCAGCCTTACTCGACAGGGTCGATACGAGCAGTACTTC. As protein: CASSLTRQGRYEQYF.